Included here is one TCR beta chain sequence, with context. The antigen is unknown. Profiling relied on immunoSEQ multiplex PCR, and the TCRdb table lists in-frame clones only, not all of them. The data hold some 30,000 clones, with 85% to 90% observed a single time. The data stem from a study of lymphopenia after photon versus proton radiotherapy. Study-wide points: Relative stability marked proton patients; photon patients lost diversity and naive cells.

V lost 5 bases and J lost 10, with 9 bases in between. The CDR3 contains 11 residues. Germline lookup yields CDR1 SGHVS and CDR2 FNYEAQ. V usage is TRBV7-6 and J usage is TRBJ2-1; no clear D. This sequence originates from a woman in her fifties or sixties with pancreatic cancer. The specimen comprised peripheral blood, sampled from a patient treated with photon-based radiotherapy. The CDR3 sequence is CASSTSAEQFF. In nucleotides, the CDR3 is TGTGCCAGCAGCACCTCAGCGGAGCAGTTCTTC.